The present entry profiles one TCR beta chain with its context. Distinct nucleotide sequences in the sample also encode this CDR3. The table came from immunoSEQ multiplex PCR; TCRdb's copy has only in-frame clones and leaves some out. The sample consists of about 110,000 clones, 85% to 95% of them appearing once. CDR3 length equals 13 residues. CDR1 and CDR2 (germline): SGHDT, YYEEEE. Trimming left V 0 bases short and J 4 bases short, with 7 bases between. The record originates from a study of T cell responses to AZD1222 COVID-19 vaccine. This receptor was identified in an adult in good health. The sequenced sample was peripheral blood, obtained on day 0 of AZD1222 vaccination. V gene TRBV5-6 combines with J gene TRBJ1-2; D is ambiguous. DNA for the CDR3: TGTGCCAGCAGCTTGGGAGGATCCTATGGCTACACCTTC. Translating it yields CASSLGGSYGYTF.